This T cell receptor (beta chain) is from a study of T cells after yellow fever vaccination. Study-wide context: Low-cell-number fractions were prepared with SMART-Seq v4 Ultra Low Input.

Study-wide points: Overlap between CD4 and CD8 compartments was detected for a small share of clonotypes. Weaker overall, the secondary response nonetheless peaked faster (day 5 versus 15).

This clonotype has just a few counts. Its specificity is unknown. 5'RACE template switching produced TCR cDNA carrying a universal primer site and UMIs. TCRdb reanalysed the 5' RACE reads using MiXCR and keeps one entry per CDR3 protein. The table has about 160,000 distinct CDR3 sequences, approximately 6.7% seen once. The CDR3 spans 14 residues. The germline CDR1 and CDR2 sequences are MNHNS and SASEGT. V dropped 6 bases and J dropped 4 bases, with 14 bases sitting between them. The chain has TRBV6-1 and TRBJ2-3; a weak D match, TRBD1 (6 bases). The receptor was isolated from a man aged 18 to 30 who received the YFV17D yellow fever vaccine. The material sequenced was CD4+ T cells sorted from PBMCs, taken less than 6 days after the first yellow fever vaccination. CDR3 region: CASRGALTSDTQYF. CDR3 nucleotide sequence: TGTGCCAGCAGGGGGGCTTTAACTTCAGATACGCAGTATTTT.